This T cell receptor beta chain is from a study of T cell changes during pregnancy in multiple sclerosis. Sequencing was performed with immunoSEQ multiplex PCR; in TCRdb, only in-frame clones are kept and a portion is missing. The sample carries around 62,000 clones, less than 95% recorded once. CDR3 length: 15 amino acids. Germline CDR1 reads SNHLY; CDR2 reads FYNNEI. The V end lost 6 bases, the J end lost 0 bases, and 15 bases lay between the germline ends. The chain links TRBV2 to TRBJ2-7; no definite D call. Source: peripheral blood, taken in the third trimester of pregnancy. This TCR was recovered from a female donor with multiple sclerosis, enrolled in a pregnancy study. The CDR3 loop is CASSISQSYSYEQYF. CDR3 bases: TGTGCCAGCAGCATAAGTCAATCCTACTCCTACGAGCAGTACTTC.